This record covers a single T cell receptor beta chain. The antigen is not known. The data stem from a study of shared clonotypes between healthy human individuals. There were only Caucasian adults among the donors, and all lived in Nashville, Tennessee. V lost 2 bases and J 2 bases, leaving 8 bases between the germline ends. The germline gives CDR1 ENHRY, CDR2 SYGVKD. This CDR3 is 14 amino acids long. The protocol was immunoSEQ multiplex PCR, while the TCRdb copy is restricted to in-frame clones and leaves out a portion. The data hold under 550,000 clones, with 90% to 96% observed a single time. Study-level results: Measured sharing among donors was expected to vary with sequencing depth. Richness estimates generally favored naive over memory subsets.

The TCR originated in a woman younger than 45 in good health. The specimen was naive CD4+ T cells sorted from blood. The subset: CD45RA+ positively selected. The chain joins TRBV10-3 to TRBJ2-3, with a tentative D call TRBD1 (5 bases). The CDR3 loop reads CAISEDSYTDTQYF. CDR3 DNA sequence: TGTGCCATCAGTGAGGACAGCTACACAGATACGCAGTATTTT.